This T cell receptor (beta chain) was observed in a study of T cell repertoires in cytomegalovirus infection. TCRdb reanalysed the reads using MiXCR and keeps one entry per CDR3 protein. Of 200,000 to 300,000 distinct CDR3 sequences in the sample, approximately 8.3% were seen once. This clonotype was detected many times. With V trimmed by 1 base and J by 12 bases, 13 bases remained unmatched. The CDR3 contains 15 residues. CDR1 SGHTA and CDR2 FQGNSA come from the germline V gene. The V and J genes are TRBV7-2 and TRBJ2-7, with 9 positions matching TRBD1. The clonotype comes from a human donor in good health (CMV status not recorded). Some clones in this sample may be carry-over from other donors' samples. Sequencing used PBMCs. The CDR3 here is CASSLGSGTGRSRYF. CDR3 DNA: TGTGCCAGCAGCTTAGGATCCGGGACAGGGCGATCCCGGTACTTC.